This TCR beta chain is from a study of OX40 agonist ivuxolimab in advanced cancers. Study as a whole: Ivuxolimab, an antibody that agonizes OX40 (CD134), was administered to the patients. Partial responses were observed in three patients, of whom one had hepatocellular carcinoma and two had cutaneous melanoma. Whole-study findings and limits: The antigens recognized by the expanded peripheral T cells, that is their antigen specificity, were not determined.

CDR3 length equals 14 residues. Looked up from germline, CDR1 is LGHNA and CDR2 is YNFKEQ. The V end lost 4 bases, the J end lost 6 bases, and 15 bases lay between the germline ends. With respect to this clone: Its antigen is still unknown.

Sequencing was performed with immunoSEQ multiplex PCR; in TCRdb, only in-frame clones are kept and a portion is missing. The repertoire holds under 20,000 clones, around 86% seen once, with 10% to 15% in the top ten. This sequence was found in an adult with an advanced solid tumor such as melanoma, head and neck, liver or kidney cancer. Sequencing was performed on CD4+ or CD8+ T cells sorted from blood, taken in a trial of the OX40 agonist ivuxolimab. This rearrangement joins TRBV4-2 to TRBJ1-2; tentative D call: TRBD1 (5 bases). CDR3 loop: CASSLRRQGDGYTF. The CDR3, as DNA: TGTGCCAGCAGCCTACGTAGGCAGGGTGATGGCTACACCTTC.